The text below deals with one T cell receptor (beta chain). Using immunoSEQ multiplex PCR, the repertoire was profiled, and TCRdb retains in-frame clones only, with some absent. The sample yields about 43,000 clones, approximately 86% seen once. The data originate from a study of blood T cell repertoires in COVID-19. Study-level background: The study drew acute and convalescent COVID-19 samples from the United States, Italy and Spain.

This CDR3 spans 15 amino acids. Trimming took 8 bases from V and 2 from J, leaving 18 bases between them. Germline-derived CDR1 and CDR2 are LNHDA and SQIVND (reference sequence). Sequencing used peripheral blood. This clonotype was sampled from a man in his 60s with active COVID-19. The V call is TRBV19, the J call TRBJ1-2; a possible D gene is TRBD1 (6 bases). The CDR3 sequence is CASVQNRDINYGYTF. CDR3 DNA sequence: TGTGCCAGTGTCCAAAACCGGGACATCAACTATGGCTACACCTTC.